A selection of T cell receptor beta chains follows, all from one sample in a study of cytomegalovirus exposure and HLA in healthy donors. Generated by immunoSEQ multiplex PCR, the TCRdb table keeps only in-frame clones and is missing some. The repertoire includes more than 200,000 clones, 75% to 85% of them detected once, and approximately 1.4% sits in the top ten. The sample taken for sequencing was PBMCs. These receptors all stem from a girl aged 10-17 years in good health and CMV-seronegative. Each CDR3 is given without its conserved first and last residue. D genes are given only for firm matches.

TRBJ1-3,TRBD1,TRBV5-1,14,ASSLYGTGSGNAIY
TRBJ2-1,NA,TRBV10-2,14,ASSERRAVEGNEQF
TRBJ1-5,NA,TRBV18,14,ASSQTTPVANQPQH
TRBJ1-4,NA,TRBV6-1,13,ASRPRAGINEKLF
TRBJ1-1,TRBD1,TRBV6-5,12,AIKTGGMDTEAF
TRBJ2-7,NA,TRBV15,15,ATSSDAMWWGRDEQY
TRBJ2-7,NA,TRBV27,13,ASSLTTEYLREQY
TRBJ1-1,NA,TRBV20-1,9,SLTGNTEAF
TRBJ2-3,TRBD2,TRBV7-2,14,ASSLQRAGTLDTQY
TRBJ1-1,TRBD1,TRBV6-5,13,ASSRNRGEGTEAF
TRBJ1-1,TRBD1,TRBV2,13,ASRRDRQLNTEAF
TRBJ2-3,NA,TRBV11-3,16,ASSLGLSSGSSTDTQY
TRBJ1-1,NA,TRBV11-3,10,ASKAAAGELF
TRBJ2-1,NA,TRBV5-1,11,ASSLGRDDEQF
TRBJ2-7,TRBD2,TRBV9,13,ASSGASGGSYEQY
TRBJ1-3,NA,TRBV18,13,ASSPRADSGNTIY
TRBJ2-3,NA,TRBV20-1,9,SASMGAAQY
TRBJ2-3,TRBD1,TRBV10-3,13,AISESTGNTDTQY
TRBJ2-1,TRBD2,TRBV4-1,13,ASSASGSPYNEQF
TRBJ2-7,TRBD2,TRBV27,16,ASSLSIGDPRTSYPQY
TRBJ1-5,NA,TRBV7-9,12,ASSVTELNQPQH